A selection of T cell receptor beta chains follows, all from one sample in a study of blood T cells in healthy people across ages. Each CDR3 protein is one row after TCRdb ran MiXCR on the 5' RACE reads. The data show about 830,000 distinct CDR3 sequences, roughly 60% seen once. Sample: blood. The source of these receptors is a man aged 30 to 39 in good health. CDR3s include the opening cysteine and the closing phenylalanine or tryptophan. Each record gives: clone size, J gene, CDR3 length, D gene, V gene, CDR3 protein. D genes are given only for firm matches. For some rows the clone size is stated as once, few or many, or as a class when expanded; others skip it.

clone size: few
J gene: TRBJ2-7
CDR3 length: 15
D gene: TRBD2
V gene: TRBV29-1
CDR3 protein: CSVEVTPGLGSEQYF

clone size: few
J gene: TRBJ2-5
CDR3 length: 13
D gene: NA
V gene: TRBV12-3/TRBV12-4
CDR3 protein: CASSPRNWETQYF

clone size: NA
J gene: TRBJ1-2
CDR3 length: 14
D gene: NA
V gene: TRBV4-2
CDR3 protein: CASSQDRIGYGYTF

clone size: NA
J gene: TRBJ2-1
CDR3 length: 11
D gene: NA
V gene: TRBV6-1
CDR3 protein: CRSVGNNEQFF

clone size: NA
J gene: TRBJ2-1
CDR3 length: 13
D gene: TRBD2
V gene: TRBV30
CDR3 protein: CAWSVLAGLEQFF

clone size: few
J gene: TRBJ2-5
CDR3 length: 15
D gene: TRBD2
V gene: TRBV3-1
CDR3 protein: CASSQLTSDQETQYF

clone size: NA
J gene: TRBJ2-7
CDR3 length: 15
D gene: TRBD1
V gene: TRBV6-6
CDR3 protein: CASSYGGQGLYEQYF

clone size: few
J gene: TRBJ2-2
CDR3 length: 13
D gene: NA
V gene: TRBV6-4
CDR3 protein: CASSDSDTGELFF

clone size: NA
J gene: TRBJ2-7
CDR3 length: 16
D gene: NA
V gene: TRBV4-2
CDR3 protein: CASSQDQARAVGEQYF

clone size: NA
J gene: TRBJ2-7
CDR3 length: 12
D gene: NA
V gene: TRBV10-3
CDR3 protein: CAISESGPEQYF

clone size: once
J gene: TRBJ1-3
CDR3 length: 16
D gene: NA
V gene: TRBV14
CDR3 protein: CASSQGFEGTGNTIYF

clone size: NA
J gene: TRBJ1-2
CDR3 length: 12
D gene: NA
V gene: TRBV28
CDR3 protein: CASSFGVWGYTF

clone size: NA
J gene: TRBJ1-1
CDR3 length: 13
D gene: NA
V gene: TRBV3-1
CDR3 protein: CASSPERGTEAFF

clone size: once
J gene: TRBJ2-7
CDR3 length: 10
D gene: NA
V gene: TRBV20-1
CDR3 protein: CSALAGEQYF

clone size: NA
J gene: TRBJ1-2
CDR3 length: 14
D gene: NA
V gene: TRBV25-1
CDR3 protein: CASSEPPSGDGYTF

clone size: NA
J gene: TRBJ2-7
CDR3 length: 15
D gene: TRBD1
V gene: TRBV5-1
CDR3 protein: CASSLWDRVFNEQYF

clone size: few
J gene: TRBJ2-7
CDR3 length: 14
D gene: NA
V gene: TRBV5-1
CDR3 protein: CASSPRDNSYEQYF

clone size: NA
J gene: TRBJ2-5
CDR3 length: 15
D gene: TRBD2
V gene: TRBV4-3
CDR3 protein: CASSQGPGLEETQYF

clone size: NA
J gene: TRBJ1-2
CDR3 length: 17
D gene: TRBD1
V gene: TRBV7-2
CDR3 protein: CASSLGTGGVTNYGYTF

clone size: NA
J gene: TRBJ1-1
CDR3 length: 14
D gene: NA
V gene: TRBV28
CDR3 protein: CASSLPGLNTEAFF

clone size: NA
J gene: TRBJ2-1
CDR3 length: 19
D gene: TRBD2
V gene: TRBV20-1
CDR3 protein: CSARDQDIIAGKLYNEQFF

clone size: NA
J gene: TRBJ1-2
CDR3 length: 12
D gene: NA
V gene: TRBV29-1
CDR3 protein: CSVEFDGLAYTF

clone size: few
J gene: TRBJ2-5
CDR3 length: 15
D gene: NA
V gene: TRBV4-2
CDR3 protein: CASSPKVGLGETQYF

clone size: NA
J gene: TRBJ2-5
CDR3 length: 13
D gene: NA
V gene: TRBV2
CDR3 protein: CASSGLRKETQYF

clone size: NA
J gene: TRBJ2-7
CDR3 length: 17
D gene: TRBD1
V gene: TRBV5-1
CDR3 protein: CASSASTGTGGIYEQYF